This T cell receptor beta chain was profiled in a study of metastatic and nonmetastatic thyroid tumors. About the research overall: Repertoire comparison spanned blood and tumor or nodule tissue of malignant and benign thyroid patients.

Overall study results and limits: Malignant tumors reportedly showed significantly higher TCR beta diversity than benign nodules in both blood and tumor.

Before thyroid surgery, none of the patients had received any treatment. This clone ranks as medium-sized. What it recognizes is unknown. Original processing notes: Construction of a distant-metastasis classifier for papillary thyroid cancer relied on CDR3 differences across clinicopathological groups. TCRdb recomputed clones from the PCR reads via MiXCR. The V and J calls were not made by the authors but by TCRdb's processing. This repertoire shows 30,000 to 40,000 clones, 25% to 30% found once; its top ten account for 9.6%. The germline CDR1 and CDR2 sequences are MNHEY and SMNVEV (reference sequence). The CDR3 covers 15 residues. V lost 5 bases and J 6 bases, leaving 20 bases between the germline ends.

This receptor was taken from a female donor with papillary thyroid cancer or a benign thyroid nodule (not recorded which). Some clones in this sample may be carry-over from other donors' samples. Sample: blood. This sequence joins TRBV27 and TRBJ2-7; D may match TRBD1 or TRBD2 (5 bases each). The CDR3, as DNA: TGTGCCAGCAGTCCACGGGACCTTCGTGGGCGCGAGCAGTACTTC. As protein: CASSPRDLRGREQYF.